Listed below are T cell receptor beta chains from one sample, sequenced in a study of neurological immune-mediated disorders. TCRdb reanalysed the 5' RACE reads using MiXCR and keeps one entry per CDR3 protein. This table holds roughly 62,000 distinct CDR3 sequences, under 3% found once. Sequencing was done on a sample of PBMCs. Receptor source: a man between 45 and 60 years old with multiple sclerosis. Both conserved end residues are part of each CDR3. A D gene is named only where the DNA matches it firmly. The size entry gives once, few, many or a size class.

J: TRBJ1-1; V: TRBV5-1; D: .; size: many; DNA: TGCGCCAGCAGCTTGAACCTTATGAACACTGAAGCTTTCTTT; CDR3: CASSLNLMNTEAFF
J: TRBJ2-7; V: TRBV3-1; D: TRBD2; size: many; DNA: TGTGCCAGCAGCCAAGTTTTAGCGGGGGGGCCAGGCGAGCAGTACTTC; CDR3: CASSQVLAGGPGEQYF
J: TRBJ2-4; V: TRBV28; D: TRBD2; size: many; DNA: TGTGCCAGCAGTCCCGGGACTAGCGGGTTACTAGCCAAAAACATTCAGTACTTC; CDR3: CASSPGTSGLLAKNIQYF
J: TRBJ2-3; V: TRBV10-3; D: .; size: many; DNA: TGTGCCATCAGTGGGGCAGGGATGAATACGCAGTATTTT; CDR3: CAISGAGMNTQYF
J: TRBJ2-3; V: TRBV6-2/TRBV6-3; D: TRBD1; size: many; DNA: TGTGCCAGCAGTTACCCACCGGGACAGGGCACAGATACGCAGTATTTT; CDR3: CASSYPPGQGTDTQYF
J: TRBJ1-2; V: TRBV20-1; D: .; size: many; DNA: TGCAGTGCTAGAGATCGGGCTCCAGGGGAGGGCTACACCTTC; CDR3: CSARDRAPGEGYTF
J: TRBJ2-2; V: TRBV10-3; D: .; size: many; DNA: TGTGCCATCCATTCCGGGACCCTGAACACCGGGGAGCTGTTTTTT; CDR3: CAIHSGTLNTGELFF
J: TRBJ1-2; V: TRBV20-1; D: .; size: many; DNA: TGCAGTGCTAGAGATCCCGGGCGAGACTATGGCTACACCTTC; CDR3: CSARDPGRDYGYTF
J: TRBJ2-3; V: TRBV28; D: .; size: many; DNA: TGTGCCAGCAGTTTACCGGGGGCTAGCACAGATACGCAGTATTTT; CDR3: CASSLPGASTDTQYF
J: TRBJ2-1; V: TRBV5-1; D: TRBD1; size: many; DNA: TGCGCCAGCAGCTTGACACAGGGGGCCTACAATGAGCAGTTCTTC; CDR3: CASSLTQGAYNEQFF